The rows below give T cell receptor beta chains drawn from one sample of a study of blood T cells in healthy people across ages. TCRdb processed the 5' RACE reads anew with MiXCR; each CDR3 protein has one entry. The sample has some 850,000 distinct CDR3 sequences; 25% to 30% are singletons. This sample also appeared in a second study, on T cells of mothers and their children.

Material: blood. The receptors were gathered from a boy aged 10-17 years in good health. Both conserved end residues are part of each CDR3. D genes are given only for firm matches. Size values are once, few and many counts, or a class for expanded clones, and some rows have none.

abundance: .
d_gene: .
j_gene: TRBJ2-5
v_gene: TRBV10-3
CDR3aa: CATDSREHKTQYF
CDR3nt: TGTGCCACCGATTCCAGGGAGCATAAGACCCAGTACTTC

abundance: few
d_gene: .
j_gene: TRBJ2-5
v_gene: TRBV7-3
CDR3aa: CASSPWGSRQETQYF
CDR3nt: TGTGCCAGCAGCCCCTGGGGCAGCCGCCAAGAGACCCAGTACTTC

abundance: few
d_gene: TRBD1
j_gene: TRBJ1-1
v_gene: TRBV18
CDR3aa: CASSPATGGNTEAFF
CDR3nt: TGTGCCAGCTCACCAGCGACAGGGGGCAACACTGAAGCTTTCTTT

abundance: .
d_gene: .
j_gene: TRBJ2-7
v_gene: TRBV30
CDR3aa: CAWNNGIPYEQYF
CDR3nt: TGTGCCTGGAATAACGGGATCCCCTACGAGCAGTACTTC

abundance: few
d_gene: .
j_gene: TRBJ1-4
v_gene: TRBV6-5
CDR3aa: CASRWARGIEKLFF
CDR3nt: TGTGCCAGCCGTTGGGCCCGGGGGATCGAAAAACTGTTTTTT

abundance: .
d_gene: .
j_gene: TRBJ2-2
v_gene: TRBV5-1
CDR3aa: CASSLGSGDTGELFF
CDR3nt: TGCGCCAGCAGTTTGGGGTCAGGGGACACCGGGGAGCTGTTTTTT

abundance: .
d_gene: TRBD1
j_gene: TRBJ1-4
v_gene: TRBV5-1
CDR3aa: CASSLAQGVGEKLFF
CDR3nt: TGCGCCAGCAGCTTGGCCCAGGGGGTCGGGGAAAAACTGTTTTTT

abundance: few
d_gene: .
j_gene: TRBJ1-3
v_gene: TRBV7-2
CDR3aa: CASSLVGAGGNTIYF
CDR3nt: TGTGCCAGCAGCTTAGTGGGGGCAGGTGGAAACACCATATATTTT

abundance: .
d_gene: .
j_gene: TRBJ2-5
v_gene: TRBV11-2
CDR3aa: CASTYREPSGAQYF
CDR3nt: TGTGCCAGCACCTACAGGGAACCCTCAGGGGCCCAGTACTTC

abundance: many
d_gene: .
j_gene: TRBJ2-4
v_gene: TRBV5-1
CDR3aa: CASSLSTRGNIQYF
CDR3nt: TGCGCCAGCAGCTTGAGTACCAGGGGAAACATTCAGTACTTC

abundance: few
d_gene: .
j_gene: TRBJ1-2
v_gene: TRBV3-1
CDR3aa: CASNQARGIGGYTF
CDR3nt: TGTGCCAGCAACCAAGCCCGAGGGATCGGTGGCTACACCTTC

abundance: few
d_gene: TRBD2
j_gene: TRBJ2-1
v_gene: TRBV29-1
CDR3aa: CSVAGTSGGADLVQFF
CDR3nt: TGCAGCGTTGCGGGGACTAGCGGGGGGGCAGACTTGGTGCAGTTCTTC

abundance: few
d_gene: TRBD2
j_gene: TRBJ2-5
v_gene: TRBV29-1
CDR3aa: CSVGETSLSVETQYF
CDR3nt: TGCAGCGTTGGCGAGACTAGCCTTTCGGTAGAGACCCAGTACTTC

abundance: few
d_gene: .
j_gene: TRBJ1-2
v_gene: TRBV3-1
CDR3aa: CASSPTNQGYGYTF
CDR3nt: TGTGCCAGCAGCCCGACGAATCAGGGATATGGCTACACCTTC

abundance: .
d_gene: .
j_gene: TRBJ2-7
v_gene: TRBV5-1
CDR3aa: CASSHASGPSYEQYF
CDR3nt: TGCGCCAGCAGCCACGCGTCGGGTCCCTCCTACGAGCAGTACTTC

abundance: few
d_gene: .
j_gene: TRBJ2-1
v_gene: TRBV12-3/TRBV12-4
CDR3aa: CASSLNGYNEQFF
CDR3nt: TGTGCCAGCAGTTTGAACGGTTACAATGAGCAGTTCTTC

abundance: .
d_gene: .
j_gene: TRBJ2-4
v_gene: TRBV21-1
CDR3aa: CASSKASGGAENIQYF
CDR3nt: TGTGCCAGCAGCAAAGCGTCAGGGGGCGCCGAAAACATTCAGTACTTC

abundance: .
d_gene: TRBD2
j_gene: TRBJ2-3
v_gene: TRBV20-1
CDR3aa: CSARDGTAGGRYF
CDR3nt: TGCAGTGCTAGAGATGGGACAGCGGGGGGGAGGTATTTT

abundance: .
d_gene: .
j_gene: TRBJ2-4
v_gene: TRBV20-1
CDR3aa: CSASNVLMAKNIQYF
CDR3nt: TGCAGTGCTAGTAACGTTCTTATGGCCAAAAACATTCAGTACTTC

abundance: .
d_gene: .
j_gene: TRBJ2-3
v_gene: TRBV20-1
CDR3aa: CSPKAAGKDTQYF
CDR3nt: TGCAGTCCAAAGGCTGCGGGGAAAGATACGCAGTATTTT

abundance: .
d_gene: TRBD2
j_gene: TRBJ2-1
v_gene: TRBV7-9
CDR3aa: CASRRTSGDTRQFF
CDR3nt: TGTGCCAGCAGGCGGACTAGCGGGGACACGAGGCAGTTCTTC

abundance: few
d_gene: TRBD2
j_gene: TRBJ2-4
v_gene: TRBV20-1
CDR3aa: CSAYLAENIQYF
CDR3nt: TGCAGTGCCTACCTAGCGGAGAACATTCAGTACTTC

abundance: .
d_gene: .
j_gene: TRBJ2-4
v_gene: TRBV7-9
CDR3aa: CAASSATKNIQYF
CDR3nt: TGTGCCGCATCCAGCGCCACCAAAAACATTCAGTACTTC

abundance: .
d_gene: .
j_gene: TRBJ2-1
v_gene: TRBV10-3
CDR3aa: CAISEEDNEQFF
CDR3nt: TGTGCCATCAGTGAAGAGGACAATGAGCAGTTCTTC

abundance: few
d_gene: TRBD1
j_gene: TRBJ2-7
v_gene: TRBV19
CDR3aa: CAVRDRASYEQYF
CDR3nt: TGTGCCGTCCGGGACAGGGCCTCCTACGAGCAGTACTTC

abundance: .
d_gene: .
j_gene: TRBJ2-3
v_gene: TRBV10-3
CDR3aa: CAISDVSRGTDTQYF
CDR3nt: TGTGCCATCAGTGATGTTTCGCGGGGCACAGATACGCAGTATTTT

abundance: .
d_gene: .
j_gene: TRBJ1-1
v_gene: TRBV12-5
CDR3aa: CASGPGLGGPNTEAFF
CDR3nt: TGTGCTAGTGGTCCCGGACTGGGGGGACCAAACACTGAAGCTTTCTTT

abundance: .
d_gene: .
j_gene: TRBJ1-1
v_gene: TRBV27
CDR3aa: CASSWVVGLGTEAFF
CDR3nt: TGTGCCAGCAGTTGGGTGGTGGGCCTCGGCACTGAAGCTTTCTTT

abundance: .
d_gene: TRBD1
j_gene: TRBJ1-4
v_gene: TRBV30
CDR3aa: CAWRTTGGRKLFF
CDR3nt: TGTGCCTGGAGGACGACAGGGGGGAGAAAACTGTTTTTT

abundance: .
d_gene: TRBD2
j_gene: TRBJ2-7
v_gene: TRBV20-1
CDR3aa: CSARDMASGGGEQYF
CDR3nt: TGCAGTGCTAGAGATATGGCTAGCGGGGGGGGCGAGCAGTACTTC

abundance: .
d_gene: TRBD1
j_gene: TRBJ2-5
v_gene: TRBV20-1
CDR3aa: CSARAPDRYQETQYF
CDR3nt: TGCAGTGCTAGAGCCCCGGACAGGTACCAAGAGACCCAGTACTTC

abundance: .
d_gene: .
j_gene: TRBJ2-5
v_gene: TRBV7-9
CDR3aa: CASSPDRPQETQYF
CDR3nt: TGTGCCAGCAGCCCGGACAGACCTCAAGAGACCCAGTACTTC

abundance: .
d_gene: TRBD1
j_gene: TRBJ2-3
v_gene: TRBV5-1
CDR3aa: CASSSTGVLTDTQYF
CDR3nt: TGCGCCAGCAGCTCTACAGGGGTACTCACAGATACGCAGTATTTT

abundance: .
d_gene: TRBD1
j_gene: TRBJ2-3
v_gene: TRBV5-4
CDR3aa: CASSGQGMIDTQYF
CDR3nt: TGTGCCAGCAGCGGACAGGGGATGATAGATACGCAGTATTTT

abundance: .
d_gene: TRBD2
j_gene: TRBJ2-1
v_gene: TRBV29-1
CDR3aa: CSGMSGGGSNEQFF
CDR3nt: TGCAGCGGGATGAGCGGGGGGGGTTCCAATGAGCAGTTCTTC

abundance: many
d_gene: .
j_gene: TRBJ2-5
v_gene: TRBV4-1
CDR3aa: CASSATGGGMKTQYF
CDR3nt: TGCGCCAGCAGCGCGACTGGAGGGGGTATGAAGACCCAGTACTTC

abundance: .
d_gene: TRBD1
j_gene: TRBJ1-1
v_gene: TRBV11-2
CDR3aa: CASSVKQGASDTEAFF
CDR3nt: TGTGCCAGCAGCGTGAAACAGGGGGCCTCGGACACTGAAGCTTTCTTT

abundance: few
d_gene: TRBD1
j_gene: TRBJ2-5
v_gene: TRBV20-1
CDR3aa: CSARAPGTGAGQYF
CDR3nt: TGCAGTGCCAGGGCCCCCGGGACAGGGGCCGGGCAGTACTTC

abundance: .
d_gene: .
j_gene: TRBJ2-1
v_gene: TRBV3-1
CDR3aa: CASSRARGNEQFF
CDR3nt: TGTGCCAGCAGCCGGGCCCGTGGGAATGAGCAGTTCTTC

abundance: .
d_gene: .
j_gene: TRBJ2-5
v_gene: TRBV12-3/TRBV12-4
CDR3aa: CASSFGSLRGEEFF
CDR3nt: TGTGCCAGCAGTTTTGGGTCCCTAAGGGGGGAGGAGTTCTTC

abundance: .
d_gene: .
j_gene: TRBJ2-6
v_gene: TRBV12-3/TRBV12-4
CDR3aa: CASSSSAYSGANVLTF
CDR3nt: TGTGCCAGCTCGTCATCAGCCTACTCTGGGGCCAACGTCCTGACTTTC

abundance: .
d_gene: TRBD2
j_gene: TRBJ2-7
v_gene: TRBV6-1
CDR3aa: CASSTPGLDSYEQYF
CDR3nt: TGTGCCAGCAGTACACCGGGACTAGATTCCTACGAGCAGTACTTC

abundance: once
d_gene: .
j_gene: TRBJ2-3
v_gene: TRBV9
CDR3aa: CASSVDVARGVSTQYF
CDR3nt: TGTGCCAGCAGCGTAGACGTAGCTAGGGGGGTGAGTACGCAGTATTTT

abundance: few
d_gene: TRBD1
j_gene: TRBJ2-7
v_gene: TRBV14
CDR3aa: CASSQDWTGEHEQYF
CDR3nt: TGTGCCAGCAGCCAAGACTGGACAGGGGAACACGAGCAGTACTTC

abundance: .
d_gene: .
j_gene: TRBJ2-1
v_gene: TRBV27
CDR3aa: CASSFRTVGRYNEQFF
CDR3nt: TGTGCCAGCAGTTTCCGTACAGTGGGGAGATACAATGAGCAGTTCTTC

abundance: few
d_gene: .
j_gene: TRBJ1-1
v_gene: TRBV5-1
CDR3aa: CASSLDGVGTEAFF
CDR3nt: TGCGCCAGCAGCTTGGACGGGGTGGGTACTGAAGCTTTCTTT

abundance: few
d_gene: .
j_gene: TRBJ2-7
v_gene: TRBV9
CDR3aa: CASSAQQVLRAYEQYF
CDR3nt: TGTGCCAGCAGCGCCCAACAGGTTCTAAGGGCCTACGAGCAGTACTTC

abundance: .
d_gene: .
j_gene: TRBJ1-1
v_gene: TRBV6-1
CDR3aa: CASRVALNTEAFF
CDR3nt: TGTGCCAGCAGGGTGGCTCTGAACACTGAAGCTTTCTTT

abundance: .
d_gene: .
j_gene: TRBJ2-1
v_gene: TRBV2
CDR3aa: CASRTGTSGGNEQFF
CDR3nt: TGTGCCAGCAGAACCGGGACTTCAGGGGGCAATGAGCAGTTCTTC

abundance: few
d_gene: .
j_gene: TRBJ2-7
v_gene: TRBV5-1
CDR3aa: CASSLAGGPRGYEQYF
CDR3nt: TGCGCCAGCAGCTTGGCCGGGGGACCGAGGGGCTACGAGCAGTACTTC

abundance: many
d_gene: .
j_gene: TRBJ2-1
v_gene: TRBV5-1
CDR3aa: CASSGGTPRAHNEQFF
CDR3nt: TGCGCCAGCAGCGGCGGGACTCCTAGGGCGCACAATGAGCAGTTCTTC

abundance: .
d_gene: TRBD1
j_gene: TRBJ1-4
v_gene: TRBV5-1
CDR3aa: CASSPGQVEEKLFF
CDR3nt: TGCGCCAGCAGCCCCGGACAGGTCGAGGAAAAACTGTTTTTT

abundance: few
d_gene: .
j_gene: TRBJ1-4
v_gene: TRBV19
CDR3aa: CASSPWGRSGNEKLFF
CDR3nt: TGTGCCAGTAGTCCATGGGGTCGCTCCGGTAATGAAAAACTGTTTTTT

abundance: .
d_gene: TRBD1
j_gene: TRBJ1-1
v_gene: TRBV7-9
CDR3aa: CASSLGDRDPRGFEAFF
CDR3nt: TGTGCCAGCAGCTTAGGGGACAGGGACCCCAGGGGGTTCGAAGCTTTCTTT

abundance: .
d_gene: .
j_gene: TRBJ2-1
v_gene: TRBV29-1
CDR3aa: CSAQLGQLEQFF
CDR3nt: TGCAGCGCCCAACTTGGACAGCTAGAGCAGTTCTTC

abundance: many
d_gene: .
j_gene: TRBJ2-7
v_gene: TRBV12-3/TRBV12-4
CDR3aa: CASSPGGDTSYEQYF
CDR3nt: TGTGCCAGCAGCCCTGGGGGGGACACGTCCTACGAGCAGTACTTC

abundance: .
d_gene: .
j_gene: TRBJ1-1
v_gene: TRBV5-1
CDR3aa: CASSGGEMNTEAFF
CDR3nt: TGCGCCAGCAGCGGGGGGGAGATGAACACTGAAGCTTTCTTT

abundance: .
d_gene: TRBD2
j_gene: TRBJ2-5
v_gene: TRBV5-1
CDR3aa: CASSSGGGEAQYF
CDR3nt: TGCGCCAGCAGCTCCGGTGGGGGGGAGGCCCAGTACTTC

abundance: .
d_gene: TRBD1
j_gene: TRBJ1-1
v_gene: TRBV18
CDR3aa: CASSPPTGPVTGSGNTEAFF
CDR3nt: TGTGCCAGCTCACCACCAACTGGGCCCGTGACAGGGTCGGGGAACACTGAAGCTTTCTTT

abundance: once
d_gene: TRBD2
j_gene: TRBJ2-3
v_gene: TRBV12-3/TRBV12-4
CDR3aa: CASSATSGGTDAQYF
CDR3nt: TGTGCCAGCAGTGCGACTAGCGGGGGCACAGATGCGCAGTATTTT